This TCR beta chain was recovered during a study of T cells in Graves' hyperthyroidism and ophthalmopathy. Study information: At the time of initial diagnosis and before any treatment, peripheral blood was collected.

Researchers amplified the TCR beta CDR3 regions from RNA transcripts. Carried out on the TCR CDR3, a first-round RT-PCR used the HTBI primer set. Each CDR3 protein is one row after TCRdb ran MiXCR on the multiplex PCR reads. Among a few hundred thousand distinct CDR3 sequences listed, approximately 15% were seen once. PBMCs were obtained from approximately 9.2 ml fresh peripheral blood. This clonotype rates as medium-sized. Trimming removed 1 base at V and 7 bases at J, with 10 bases between. The CDR3 is 13 amino acids. Germline V gene sequence: CDR1 MNHEY, CDR2 SVGEGT. The source of this sequence is a woman in her thirties or forties with Graves' ophthalmopathy. The rearrangement joins TRBV6-2 or TRBV6-3 to TRBJ2-5, with D uncertain. The sequencing input was blood. The DNA of the CDR3 is TGTGCCAGCAGTTACTTGGGCATGGGGACCCAGTACTTC. Amino acid sequence: CASSYLGMGTQYF.